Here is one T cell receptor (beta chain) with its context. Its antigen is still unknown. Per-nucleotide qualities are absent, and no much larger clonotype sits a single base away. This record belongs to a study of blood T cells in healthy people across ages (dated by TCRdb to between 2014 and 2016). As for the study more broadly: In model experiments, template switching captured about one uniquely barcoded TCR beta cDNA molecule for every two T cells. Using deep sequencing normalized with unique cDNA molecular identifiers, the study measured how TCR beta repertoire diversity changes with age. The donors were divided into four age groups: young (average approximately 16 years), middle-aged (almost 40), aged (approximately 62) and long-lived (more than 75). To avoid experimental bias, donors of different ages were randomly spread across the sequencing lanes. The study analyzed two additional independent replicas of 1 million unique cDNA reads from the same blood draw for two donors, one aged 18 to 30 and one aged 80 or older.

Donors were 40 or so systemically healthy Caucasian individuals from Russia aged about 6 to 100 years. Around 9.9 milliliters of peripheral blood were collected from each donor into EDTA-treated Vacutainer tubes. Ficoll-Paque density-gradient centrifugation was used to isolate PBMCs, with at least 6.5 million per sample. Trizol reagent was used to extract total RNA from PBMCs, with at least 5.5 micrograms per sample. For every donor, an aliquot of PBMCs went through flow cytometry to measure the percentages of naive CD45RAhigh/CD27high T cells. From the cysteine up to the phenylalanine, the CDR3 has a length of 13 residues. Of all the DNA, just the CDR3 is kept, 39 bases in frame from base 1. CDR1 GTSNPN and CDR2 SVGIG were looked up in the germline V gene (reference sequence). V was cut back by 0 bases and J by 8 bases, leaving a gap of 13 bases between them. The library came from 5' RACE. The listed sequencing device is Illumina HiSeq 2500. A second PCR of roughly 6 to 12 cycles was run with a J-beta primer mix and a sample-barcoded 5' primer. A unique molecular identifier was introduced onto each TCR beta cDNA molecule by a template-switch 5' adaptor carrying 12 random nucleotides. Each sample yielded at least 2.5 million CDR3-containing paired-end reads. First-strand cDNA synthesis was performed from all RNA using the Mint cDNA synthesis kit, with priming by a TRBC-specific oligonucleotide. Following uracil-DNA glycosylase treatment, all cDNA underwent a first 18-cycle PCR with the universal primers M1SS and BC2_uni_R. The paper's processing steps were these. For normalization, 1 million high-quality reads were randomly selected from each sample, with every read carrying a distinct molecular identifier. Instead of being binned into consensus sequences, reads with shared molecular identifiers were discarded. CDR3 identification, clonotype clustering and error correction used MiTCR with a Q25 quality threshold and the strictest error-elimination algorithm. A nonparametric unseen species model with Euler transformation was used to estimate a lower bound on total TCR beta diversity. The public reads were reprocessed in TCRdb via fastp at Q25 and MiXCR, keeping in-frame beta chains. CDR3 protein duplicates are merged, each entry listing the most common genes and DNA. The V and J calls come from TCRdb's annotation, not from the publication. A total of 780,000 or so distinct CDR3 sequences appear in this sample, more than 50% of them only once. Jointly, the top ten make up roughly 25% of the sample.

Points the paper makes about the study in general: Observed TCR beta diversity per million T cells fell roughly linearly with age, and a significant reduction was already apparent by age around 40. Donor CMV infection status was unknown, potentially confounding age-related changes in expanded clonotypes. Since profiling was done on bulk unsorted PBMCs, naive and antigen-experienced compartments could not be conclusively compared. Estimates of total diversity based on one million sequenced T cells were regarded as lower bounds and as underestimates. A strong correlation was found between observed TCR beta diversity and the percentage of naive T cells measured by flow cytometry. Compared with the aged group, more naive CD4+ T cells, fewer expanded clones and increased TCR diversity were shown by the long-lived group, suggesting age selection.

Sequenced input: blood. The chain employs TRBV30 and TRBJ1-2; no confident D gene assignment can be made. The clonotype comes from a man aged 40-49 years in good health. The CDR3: CAWSVSRTGGYTF. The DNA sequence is TGTGCCTGGAGTGTATCTCGGACGGGAGGCTACACCTTC.